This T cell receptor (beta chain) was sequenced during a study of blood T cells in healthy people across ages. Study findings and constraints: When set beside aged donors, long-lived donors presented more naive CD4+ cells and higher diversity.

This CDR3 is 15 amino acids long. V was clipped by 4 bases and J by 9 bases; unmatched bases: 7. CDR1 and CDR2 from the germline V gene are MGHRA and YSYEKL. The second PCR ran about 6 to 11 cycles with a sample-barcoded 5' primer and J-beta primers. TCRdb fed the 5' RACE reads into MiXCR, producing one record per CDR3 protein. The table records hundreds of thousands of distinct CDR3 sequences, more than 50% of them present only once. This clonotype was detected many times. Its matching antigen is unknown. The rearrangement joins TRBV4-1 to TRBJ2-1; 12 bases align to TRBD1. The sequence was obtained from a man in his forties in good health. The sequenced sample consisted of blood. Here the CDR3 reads CASSRPGQGAVEQFF. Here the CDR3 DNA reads TGCGCCAGCAGCCGACCGGGACAGGGGGCTGTTGAGCAGTTCTTC.